This is a list of T cell receptor beta chains from one sample in a study of OX40 agonist ivuxolimab in advanced cancers. Only in-frame clones appear in the TCRdb table, and some are missing; sequencing was by immunoSEQ multiplex PCR. The sample records tens of thousands of clones, roughly 91% being singletons. The source was CD4+ or CD8+ T cells sorted from blood, collected in a trial of the OX40 agonist ivuxolimab. These receptors were obtained from an adult with an advanced solid tumor such as melanoma, head and neck, liver or kidney cancer. Each CDR3 is given with its conserved first and last residue. D genes are given only for firm matches. Only some rows state a clone size, as once, few, many or a class for expanded clones.

cdr3_nt cdr3_aa v_call cdr3_length d_call j_call clone_size
TGTGCCAGCATTCGCCCGCCAGTCACTGAAGCTTTCTTT CASIRPPVTEAFF TRBV28 13 NA TRBJ1-1 NA
TGTGCCAGCAGAATAGGACATTGGGAAGAGACCCAGTACTTC CASRIGHWEETQYF TRBV6-1 14 NA TRBJ2-5 NA
TGTGCCAGCAAAGCGAGAACCTACGAGCAGTACTTC CASKARTYEQYF TRBV2 12 NA TRBJ2-7 NA
TGTGCCAGCAGTCCCCTAAGGAGGGACTATGGCTACACCTTC CASSPLRRDYGYTF TRBV27 14 NA TRBJ1-2 NA
TGTGCCAGCTCACCTGGGACAGGTTTCTCCTACGAGCAGTACTTC CASSPGTGFSYEQYF TRBV18 15 TRBD1 TRBJ2-7 NA
TGTGCCACCAGCAGAGATCGAGGAGAGACCCAGTACTTC CATSRDRGETQYF TRBV15 13 NA TRBJ2-5 NA
TGCGCCAGCAGCCAAGCCTGGCCTAGCGCCAATCAGCCCCAGCATTTT CASSQAWPSANQPQHF TRBV4-1 16 NA TRBJ1-5 NA
TGTGCCAGCAGTGCGGGGAGAGATCAGCCCCAGCATTTT CASSAGRDQPQHF TRBV25-1 13 NA TRBJ1-5 few
TGTGCCAGCTCACCACAGAGCAATCAGCCCCAGCATTTT CASSPQSNQPQHF TRBV18 13 NA TRBJ1-5 once
TGTGCCAGTTACGGGGGTACTAGCGGGGGAAGACAGACCGGGGAGCTGTTTTTT CASYGGTSGGRQTGELFF TRBV27 18 TRBD2 TRBJ2-2 NA
TGTGCCAGCAGGAGGACTAGCGGGGGGGCCGGGGAGACCCAGTACTTC CASRRTSGGAGETQYF TRBV2 16 TRBD2 TRBJ2-5 NA
TGTGCCACCAGCGGGGGGGACTCTGGAAACACCATATATTTT CATSGGDSGNTIYF TRBV15 14 NA TRBJ1-3 NA
TGTGCCAGCAGCGGGGGGTCTTCATACAATGAGCAGTTCTTC CASSGGSSYNEQFF TRBV7-6 14 NA TRBJ2-1 NA
TGTGCCAGCAGGCCCCCCGTCTTGGATACGCAGTATTTT CASRPPVLDTQYF TRBV2 13 NA TRBJ2-3 NA
TGTGCCAGCAGCGTAGGCCCCGCGGTTAGCGGGGGACCGAACACCGGGGAGCTGTTTTTT CASSVGPAVSGGPNTGELFF TRBV9 20 TRBD2 TRBJ2-2 NA
TGTGCCAGCAGCGTCGGGTTTATGGGCAATCAGCCCCAGCATTTT CASSVGFMGNQPQHF TRBV9 15 NA TRBJ1-5 NA
TGCGCCAGTAAATTGGCAGGTTATAATTCACCCCTCCACTTT CASKLAGYNSPLHF TRBV5-1 14 NA TRBJ1-6 NA
TGCGCCAGCAGCTGGGGACTAGCGGTGTACCAAGAGACCCAGTACTTC CASSWGLAVYQETQYF TRBV5-1 16 TRBD2 TRBJ2-5 once
TGTGCCAGCAGCTCCCCGACAGGGGGAGAGACCCAGTACTTC CASSSPTGGETQYF TRBV5-4 14 TRBD1 TRBJ2-5 NA
TGTGCCAGCAGTTTACCAATGGGGCAGAGCTCTGGAAACACCATATATTTT CASSLPMGQSSGNTIYF TRBV28 17 NA TRBJ1-3 NA
TGTGCCAGCAGTGAAAATAGCAATCAGCCCCAGCATTTT CASSENSNQPQHF TRBV2 13 NA TRBJ1-5 NA
TGTGCCAGCAGCTTAGCCAGGAAGGGGGACGAGCAGTACTTC CASSLARKGDEQYF TRBV7-9 14 NA TRBJ2-7 once
TGTGCCAGCAGTGAGTTGAAAAGTGAGCAGTTCTTC CASSELKSEQFF TRBV6-1 12 NA TRBJ2-1 NA
TGTGCCAGAAGCCCACATTCAGGGAGCAATCAGCCCCAGCATTTT CARSPHSGSNQPQHF TRBV5-3 15 NA TRBJ1-5 once
TGTGCCAGCACCCCGGGGGGGTTCGGGGAGACCCAGTACTTC CASTPGGFGETQYF TRBV9 14 TRBD2 TRBJ2-5 NA
TGTGCCAGCAACGCGCAGGTACTTTTGGGCGGCACAGATACGCAGTATTTT CASNAQVLLGGTDTQYF TRBV6-4 17 NA TRBJ2-3 once
TGTGCCAGCAGCAAAGCTGGGAGCGGGGCCCCCTACAATGAGCAGTTCTTC CASSKAGSGAPYNEQFF TRBV21-1 17 NA TRBJ2-1 NA
TGTGCCAGCAGACGGGACAGCTCCTACAATGAGCAGTTCTTC CASRRDSSYNEQFF TRBV6-1 14 TRBD1 TRBJ2-1 NA
TGTGCCAGCAGTGCATCGGGACTTCAAGAGACCCAGTACTTC CASSASGLQETQYF TRBV6-1 14 NA TRBJ2-5 NA
TGTGCCAGCAGGAGCGGGGGGGCGGAAAGCCACGAGCAGTACTTC CASRSGGAESHEQYF TRBV6-5 15 TRBD2 TRBJ2-7 NA
TGTGCCAGCAGTTACTCGGGGACAGGGGAGGCAGATACGCAGTATTTT CASSYSGTGEADTQYF TRBV6-5 16 TRBD1 TRBJ2-3 NA
TGCGCCAGCAGCTTGGAGGGACAGGGAAACTACAATGAGCAGTTCTTC CASSLEGQGNYNEQFF TRBV5-1 16 TRBD1 TRBJ2-1 NA
TGCGCCAGCAGCTTAAGCCCCGGGACCCTAGGGGGTGGCTACACCTTC CASSLSPGTLGGGYTF TRBV5-1 16 NA TRBJ1-2 NA
TGTGCCAGCAGTACCGAATCGACAGCAGATACGCAGTATTTT CASSTESTADTQYF TRBV2 14 NA TRBJ2-3 NA
TGTGCCAGCAGTTCCCAGGGCCTGGAAGCTTTCTTT CASSSQGLEAFF TRBV6-5 12 NA TRBJ1-1 NA
TGTGCCTGGAGTCTCGGCGCCTACTATGGCTACACCTTC CAWSLGAYYGYTF TRBV30 13 NA TRBJ1-2 few
TGTGCCAGCAGCTTGGTCGCGGGGACGAAAGAGACCCAGTACTTC CASSLVAGTKETQYF TRBV5-4 15 NA TRBJ2-5 NA
TGTGCCAGCAGCCGTCGGACGGGAAATGAAAAACTGTTTTTT CASSRRTGNEKLFF TRBV6-5 14 NA TRBJ1-4 NA
TGTGCCAGCAGTTTCATGACAGATACGCAGTATTTT CASSFMTDTQYF TRBV2 12 NA TRBJ2-3 NA
TGTGCCAGCAGTGGGGACAGGGGTGGTCGGTGGGGACCAACTAATGAAAAACTGTTTTTT CASSGDRGGRWGPTNEKLFF TRBV6-1 20 TRBD1 TRBJ1-4 NA
TGTGCCAGCAGCTTAGGGGGACAGAACACTGAAGCTTTCTTT CASSLGGQNTEAFF TRBV11-3 14 NA TRBJ1-1 NA
TGTGCCAGCAGCGGGCCCGACAGGGCCAACGAGCAGTACTTC CASSGPDRANEQYF TRBV6-1 14 TRBD1 TRBJ2-7 NA
TGTGCCAGCTCGCCCGGGGGGGCTGGCTACAATGAGCAGTTCTTC CASSPGGAGYNEQFF TRBV25-1 15 TRBD2 TRBJ2-1 NA
TGCGCCAGCAGCTTAGGGACACAAGACACTGAAGCTTTCTTT CASSLGTQDTEAFF TRBV5-1 14 NA TRBJ1-1 NA
TGTGCCAGCAGCCCGTGGGGTACTGAAGCTTTCTTT CASSPWGTEAFF TRBV5-5 12 NA TRBJ1-1 NA
TGTGCCAGTAGTTCCTGGGGTAAGCCCCAGCATTTT CASSSWGKPQHF TRBV19 12 NA TRBJ1-5 NA
TGTGCCAGCAGTGTAAAACAGGGTGTCACCTACGAGCAGTACTTC CASSVKQGVTYEQYF TRBV6-1 15 NA TRBJ2-7 NA
TGTGCCTGGCGGGTGAGGGGACGTAATGAAAAACTGTTTTTT CAWRVRGRNEKLFF TRBV30 14 NA TRBJ1-4 NA
TGCGCCAGCAGCGGGGGACTAGCGGGGAACACCGGGGAGCTGTTTTTT CASSGGLAGNTGELFF TRBV5-1 16 TRBD2 TRBJ2-2 NA
TGTGCCAGCAGTAGCCGGGGGGAAAAGCCCCAGCATTTT CASSSRGEKPQHF TRBV6-6 13 NA TRBJ1-5 once
TGTGCCATCAGTGAGTCTATCGGGACACCAAATACCAACAATGAGCAGTTCTTC CAISESIGTPNTNNEQFF TRBV10-3 18 NA TRBJ2-1 NA
TGTGCCAGCAGTTATTTAGACCAAGAGACCCAGTACTTC CASSYLDQETQYF TRBV6-5 13 NA TRBJ2-5 NA
TGTGCCAGTAGTAGGGTGTTAGGGTCGAATTCACCCCTCCACTTT CASSRVLGSNSPLHF TRBV19 15 NA TRBJ1-6 NA
TGTGCCAGCAGCCCGACCTCTTCGACCGGGGAGCTGTTTTTT CASSPTSSTGELFF TRBV11-3 14 NA TRBJ2-2 NA